These 13 T cell receptor beta chains were sequenced from one sample in a study of preoperative IRX-2 immunotherapy in early breast cancer (dated by TCRdb to the late 2010s). To prepare the library, the immunoSEQ multiplex PCR assay was applied. Not all clones reach the TCRdb copy of this immuneACCESS table, which keeps in-frame sequences only. Checked studies attribute under half of the gap to unresolved V genes and leave the rest unexplained. The table for this sample lists about 33,000 clones; under 90% of them were counted only once. The ten largest clones capture over 1.5% of the sample. Explained via the paper, the treatment or condition label denotes: preoperative locoregional IRX-2 cytokine immunotherapy. Material: tumor tissue, obtained after IRX-2 immunotherapy. These receptor sequences come from a human donor with breast cancer.

In its sample, this clone was seen a few times. This chain links TRBV19 with TRBJ2-3, with D possibly being TRBD2 (7 bases). Germline lookup yields CDR1 LNHDA and CDR2 SQIVND (reference sequence). This CDR3 has 16 residues. V was pared by 1 base and J by 0 bases, with 11 bases between. CDR3 DNA sequence: TGTGCCAGTAGTATAGCCGGGGGGCGAAGCACAGATACGCAGTATTTT. Translating gives CASSIAGGRSTDTQYF.

V usage is TRBV6-4 and J usage is TRBJ1-6; D gene unclear. The V and J ends lost 5 bases and 3 bases respectively, with 11 bases between them. The CDR3 loop spans 15 amino acids. The germline V gene encodes CDR1 MRHNA and CDR2 SNTAGT. CDR3 nucleotide sequence: TGTGCCAGCAGTTTATGGTCTCTCTATAATTCACCCCTCCACTTT. Residues: CASSLWSLYNSPLHF.

This rearrangement joins TRBV11-3 to TRBJ2-7; unclear D gene. V shed 3 bases and J shed 2 bases, with 11 bases lying between them. This CDR3 region has 14 residues. Per the germline V gene, CDR1 is SGHNT and CDR2 is YENEEA. For the CDR3, the DNA is TGTGCCAGCAGCTTGGACGATTTGGCCTACGAGCAGTACGTC. It codes for CASSLDDLAYEQYV.

This clone was seen only once. The chain recombines TRBV10-1 with TRBJ1-6; 9 nucleotides agree with TRBD1. CDR1 is WNHNN, CDR2 SYGVQD, per germline (reference sequence). The CDR3 loop spans 18 amino acids. The trim removed 1 base at V and 3 bases at J, leaving 7 bases unmatched. CDR3 region: CASSEWGTGIFYNSPLHF. Here the CDR3 DNA reads TGCGCCAGCAGTGAGTGGGGGACAGGGATCTTCTATAATTCACCCCTCCACTTT.

This chain connects TRBV7-6 to TRBJ2-6; D is uncertain. Germline V lookup: CDR1 SGHVS, CDR2 FNYEAQ. This CDR3 has 16 amino acids. The germline V and J ends were trimmed by 1 base and 2 bases, with 9 bases remaining between them. As DNA, the CDR3 is TGTGCCAGCAGCTTAGAGCGTATCCCTGGGGCCAACGTCCTGACTTTC. Translation: CASSLERIPGANVLTF.

Here the CDR3 DNA reads TGTGCCAGCAGCGTAGGGGCAGGGGACTTTAACACTGAAGCTTTCTTT. It codes for CASSVGAGDFNTEAFF. The J gene is TRBJ1-1, the V gene TRBV11-1; weak D call: TRBD1 (6 bases). V dropped 5 bases and J dropped 2 bases, with 18 bases sitting between them. The CDR3 totals 16 residues. In germline, CDR1 is SGHAT, CDR2 FQDESV (reference sequence).

The chain joins TRBV19 to TRBJ1-5, with a possible D match to TRBD1 (6 bases). Trimming removed 3 bases from V and 6 bases from J, with 15 bases in between. The CDR3 totals 15 residues. The germline V gene has CDR1 LNHDA and CDR2 SQIVND (reference sequence). The CDR3 nucleotides are TGTGCCAGTAGTATCGCAGGGACATCGGGTCAGCCCCAGCATTTT. It yields the protein CASSIAGTSGQPQHF.

The chain has TRBV6-8 and TRBJ1-4; possible D gene TRBD1, 6 bases. V lost 2 bases, J lost 7 bases, and 11 bases lay in between. This CDR3 comprises 14 residues. The V gene's germline CDR1 is MNHGY and CDR2 SAAAGT. DNA for the CDR3: TGTGCCAGCAGTTACCAGGGGCGCGGTGAAAAACTGTTTTTT. This sequence encodes CASSYQGRGEKLFF.

The CDR3 sequence: CAGLYSGGRADTQYF. The CDR3 coding sequence is TGTGCCGGACTGTATTCTGGCGGGAGAGCAGATACGCAGTATTTT. The chain couples TRBV6-7 to TRBJ2-3; 7 bases map to TRBD2. TRBV6-7 is an ORF; its function is uncertain. The length of the CDR3 is 15 residues. The ends lost 11 bases at V and 4 bases at J; junction bases unmatched: 15.

The rearrangement links TRBV1 to TRBJ2-7; whether TRBD2, the table's D call, matches the DNA was not checked. TRBV1 counts as a pseudogene. This CDR3 region has 14 residues. CDR3 region: CASSQGGTPYEQYF. DNA for the CDR3: TGCGCCAGCAGCCAAGGGGGGACTCCTTACGAGCAGTACTTC.

The chain recombines TRBV6-8 with TRBJ1-6; D is uncertain. V lost 8 bases, J lost 6 bases, and 14 bases lay in between. Germline CDR1 reads MNHGY; CDR2 reads SAAAGT. The CDR3 is 14 residues long. Here the CDR3 DNA reads TGTGCCAGCCGCTACACTGGAATTAATTCACCCCTCCACTTT. Translated: CASRYTGINSPLHF.

The chain joins TRBV5-1 to TRBJ1-1; TRBD1 aligns across 9 bases. The CDR3 has 16 residues. After removal of 0 bases from V and 7 bases from J, the junction contained 10 bases not matched to a gene. CDR1 is SGHRS, CDR2 YFSETQ, per germline. The CDR3 loop is CASSLGFGRQGDEAFF. The CDR3, as DNA: TGCGCCAGCAGCTTGGGTTTCGGGAGACAGGGGGATGAAGCTTTCTTT.

V and J are TRBV29-1 and TRBJ1-5; 8 bases agree with TRBD1. Germline V lookup: CDR1 SQVTM, CDR2 ANQGSEA. This CDR3 contains 13 residues. With V trimmed by 5 bases and J by 9 bases, 9 bases remained unmatched. CDR3 coding DNA: TGCAGCGTTATGACAGGGGTAAGATCGCCCCAGCATTTT. Protein sequence: CSVMTGVRSPQHF. The entire variable domain, with the rest obtained from reference TRBV29-1 and TRBJ1-5, is as follows: SAVISQKPSRDICQRGTSLTIQCQVDSQVTMMFWYRQQPGQSLTLIATANQGSEATYESGFVIDKFPISRPNLTFSTLTVSNMSPEDSSIYLCSVMTGVRSPQHFGDGTRLSIL.